A single T cell receptor beta chain is shown here with its context. Its specificity is unknown. The data derive from a study of cytomegalovirus exposure and HLA in healthy donors. Study-wide results and limits: There were some V segments, including TRBV6-2 and TRBV6-3, excluded as indistinguishable.

The PCR made use of 60 Vbeta and 13 Jbeta primers. Produced via immunoSEQ multiplex PCR; TCRdb's table is partial and in-frame only. The table lists about 120,000 clones, around 75% of them singletons. This CDR3 contains 15 residues. V shed 4 bases and J shed 3 bases, with 17 bases lying between them. Germline V gene lookup returns CDR1 SGHKS and CDR2 YYEKEE (reference sequence). This receptor was identified in a man younger than 45 in good health and CMV-seronegative. What was sequenced was PBMCs. The chain joins TRBV5-5 to TRBJ2-7; D is perhaps TRBD1 (6 bases). The CDR3 DNA sequence: TGTGCCAGCAGCCCGGACAGTAGGTTTAGCTACGAGCAGTACTTC. It encodes CASSPDSRFSYEQYF.